This T cell receptor (beta chain) was identified during a study of T cell changes during pregnancy in multiple sclerosis (dated by TCRdb to about 2019). Study-wide context: The study examined how the T cell repertoire changed over the course of pregnancy in women with multiple sclerosis.

The library relied on the immunoSEQ multiplex PCR assay. In TCRdb, the immuneACCESS table is reduced to in-frame sequences with V and J assigned. These tables do not hold every clone; where another copy was compared, an unresolved V gene accounts for under half, and the others remain unexplained. Counted in this sample were some 100,000 clones; about 94% of them appeared once. The ten biggest clones cover around 0.9% of the sample. As concerns this clone: The clone's antigen remains unknown. Base-call qualities are not available, and no considerably larger clone is one nucleotide away.

The receptor's source is a female donor with multiple sclerosis, enrolled in a pregnancy study. The sequences come from peripheral blood, collected before pregnancy.

CDR3 protein: CASSPYGTSGSHSYEQYF. The base sequence is TGTGCCAGCAGCCCCTACGGGACTAGCGGATCCCACTCCTACGAGCAGTACTTC. Rearrangement joined TRBV4-2 to TRBJ2-7, with 11 central nucleotides matching TRBD2. The CDR3, from cysteine to phenylalanine, totals 18 residues. The sequence is cut down to CDR3 DNA, 54 bases in frame from base 1. CDR1 and CDR2 (LGHNA, YNFKEQ) derive from the germline V gene. V and J are trimmed by 4 bases and 0 bases, and the gene matches miss 11 bases of the junction.